This record looks at one TCR beta chain sequence and its context. Antigen unknown. These data come from a study of T cells in localized non-small cell lung cancer. Study-wide results and caveats: Compared with tumor, uninvolved adjacent lung displayed greater T cell clonality, ranking highest overall. Longer overall survival accompanied higher blood T cell density. Investigators sequenced only a single tumor region, leaving heterogeneity possible. A median 57 of the top 100 tumor clones appeared in adjacent lung.

The method was immunoSEQ multiplex PCR; TCRdb's version includes in-frame clones alone and lacks a portion of them. The repertoire consists of under 30,000 clones, with 75% to 90% occurring once and the leading ten covering around 14%. The V and J ends lost 0 bases and 3 bases respectively, with 15 bases between them. The germline V gene encodes CDR1 GTSNPN and CDR2 SVGIG (reference sequence). There are 16 residues in the CDR3. The material sequenced was peripheral blood, taken before any cancer treatment. The rearrangement joins TRBV30 to TRBJ1-5; tentatively, D is TRBD1 (5 bases). The TCR originated in a female donor over 55 with stage I lung adenocarcinoma. The CDR3 loop reads CAWSVRGGGNNQPQHF. The CDR3 DNA reads as TGTGCCTGGAGTGTACGTGGGGGTGGCAACAATCAGCCCCAGCATTTT.